This T cell receptor beta chain was sequenced during a study of T cell responses to AZD1222 COVID-19 vaccine. The CDR3 is 15 amino acids. The V and J ends lost 3 bases and 5 bases, in that order; junction bases with no gene match: 9. Germline values: CDR1 KGHSH, CDR2 LQKENI. The method was immunoSEQ multiplex PCR; TCRdb's version includes in-frame clones alone and lacks a portion of them. The sample lists about 150,000 clones, approximately 90% seen once, with over 1.2% in the top ten. The sample here was peripheral blood, taken on day 0 of AZD1222 vaccination. The chain employs TRBV18 and TRBJ1-1; 7 nucleotides line up with TRBD1. The receptor was derived from an adult in good health. The chain's CDR3 is CASSPATGSRTEAFF. The CDR3 bases are TGTGCCAGCTCACCGGCGACAGGGAGTCGGACTGAAGCTTTCTTT. Using reference TRBV18 and TRBJ1-1 for the parts outside the CDR3, the full variable domain is NAGVMQNPRHLVRRRGQEARLRCSPMKGHSHVYWYRQLPEEGLKFMVYLQKENIIDESGMPKERFSAEFPKEGPSILRIQQVVRGDSAAYFCASSPATGSRTEAFFGQGTRLTVV.